This T cell receptor (beta chain) came from a study of beta chain features in type 1 diabetes. Study-wide points: Shorter templates may be favored by PCR, equally so in patients and controls. In the patient group, naive, central memory and Treg TCRB repertoires seemed more alike than in the healthy donor group. Fewer insertions but more deletions were seen at VDJ junctions in type 1 diabetes patients. Researchers cautioned that cDNA sequencing could over-represent cells with high TCR expression.

On this clone: Its antigen is undetermined.

What was sequenced were expressed TCRB transcripts, since all of the isolated RNA had been reverse transcribed. Assay: immunoSEQ multiplex PCR; the TCRdb copy retains only in-frame clones and omits some. The table records hundreds of thousands of clones, 15% to 18% of them present only once. The CDR3 spans 14 residues. Germline CDR1 SGDLS, CDR2 YYNGEE. V was trimmed by 4 bases and J by 5 bases, leaving 12 bases between them. Material: naive CD4+ T cells from blood. This chain connects TRBV9 to TRBJ2-2, with D tentatively TRBD2 (5 bases). This receptor was taken from a man aged 18-30 years in good health. This CDR3 is CASSLTGVTGELFF. As DNA, the CDR3 is TGTGCCAGCAGCCTTACCGGGGTAACCGGGGAGCTGTTTTTT.